One T cell receptor (beta chain) is described in this entry. The sample comes from a study of blood T cell repertoires in COVID-19. Study-level background: Italy, Spain and the United States were the sources of the convalescent and acute COVID-19 samples. Sample material is recorded as cDNA or gDNA derived from T cells, B-cell-depleted T cells, or PBMCs.

Clones were sequenced by immunoSEQ multiplex PCR, and TCRdb holds only the in-frame ones, with some missing. The sample includes 120,000 or so clones, about 70% of them seen just once. V lost 1 base and J 0 bases, leaving 7 bases between the germline ends. Looked up from germline, CDR1 is LGHDT and CDR2 is YNNKEL (reference sequence). The CDR3 extends over 16 amino acids. This chain joins TRBV3-1 (or the pseudogene TRBV3-2) and TRBJ1-6; no reliable D call. This TCR derives from a woman in her seventies with acute or convalescent COVID-19. Sequencing input: peripheral blood. CDR3 in DNA: TGTGCCAGCAGCCAAGTCGGGAGCTCCTATAATTCACCCCTCCACTTT. Translated, it gives CASSQVGSSYNSPLHF.